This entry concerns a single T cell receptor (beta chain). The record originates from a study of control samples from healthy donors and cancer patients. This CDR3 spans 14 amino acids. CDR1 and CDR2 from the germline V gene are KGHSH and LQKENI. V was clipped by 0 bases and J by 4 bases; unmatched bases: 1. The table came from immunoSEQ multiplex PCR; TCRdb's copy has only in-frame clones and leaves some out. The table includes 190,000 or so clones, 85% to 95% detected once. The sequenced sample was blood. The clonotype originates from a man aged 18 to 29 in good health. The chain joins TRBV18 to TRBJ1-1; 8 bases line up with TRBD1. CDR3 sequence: CASSPPDRVTEAFF. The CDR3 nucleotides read TGTGCCAGCTCACCACCGGACAGGGTCACTGAAGCTTTCTTT.